The clone carrying this T cell receptor (beta chain) showed up many times. The target antigen is unknown. The sample comes from a study of metastatic and nonmetastatic thyroid tumors. Study-wide results and caveats: A significant increase in TCR beta diversity was reportedly seen in malignant thyroid tumors relative to benign nodules, in blood and tumor.

TCRdb redid the clone calls on the PCR reads using MiXCR. The sample comprises roughly 48,000 clones, around 20% of which are singletons, and about 3.8% rests with the top ten. There were no patients who had received any treatment before thyroid surgery. J gave up 3 bases and V 4 bases, and 5 bases lay outside the gene matches. CDR1 and CDR2 (germline): MDHEN, SYDVKM. The CDR3 contains 14 residues. The TCR comes from a male donor with papillary thyroid cancer or a benign thyroid nodule (not recorded which). Some clones in this sample may be carry-over from other donors' samples. Sequencing input: blood. The gene calls are TRBV28 and TRBJ1-1; TRBD1 aligns across 7 bases. This CDR3 is CASSSAGGHTEAFF. As DNA, the CDR3 is TGTGCCAGCAGTTCGGCAGGGGGACACACTGAAGCTTTCTTT.